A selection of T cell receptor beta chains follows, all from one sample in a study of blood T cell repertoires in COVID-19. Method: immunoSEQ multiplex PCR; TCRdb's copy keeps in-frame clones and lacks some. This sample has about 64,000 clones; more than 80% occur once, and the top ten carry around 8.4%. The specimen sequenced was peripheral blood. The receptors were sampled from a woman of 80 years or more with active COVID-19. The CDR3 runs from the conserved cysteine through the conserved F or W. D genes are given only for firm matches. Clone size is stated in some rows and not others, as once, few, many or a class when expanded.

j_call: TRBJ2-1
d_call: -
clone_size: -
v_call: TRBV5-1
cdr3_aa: CATRAGGTSAYNEQFF
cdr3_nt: TGCGCCACCCGAGCGGGCGGCACCTCCGCCTACAATGAGCAGTTCTTC

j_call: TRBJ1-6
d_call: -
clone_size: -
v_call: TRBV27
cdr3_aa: CASSSGRIFNSPLHF
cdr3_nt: TGTGCCAGCAGTTCAGGGAGGATTTTTAATTCACCCCTCCACTTT

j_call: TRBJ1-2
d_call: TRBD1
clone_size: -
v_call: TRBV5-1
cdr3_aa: CASSPTGGLLYGYTF
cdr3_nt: TGCGCCAGCAGCCCTACAGGGGGTCTCCTCTATGGCTACACCTTC

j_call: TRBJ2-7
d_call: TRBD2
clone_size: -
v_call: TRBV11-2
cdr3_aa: CASSLGASGTYEQYF
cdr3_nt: TGTGCCAGCAGCTTAGGAGCTAGCGGCACCTACGAGCAGTACTTC

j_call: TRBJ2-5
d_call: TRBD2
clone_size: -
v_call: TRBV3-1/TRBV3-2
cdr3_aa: CASSSTGSGQETQYF
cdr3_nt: TGTGCCAGCAGTTCTACGGGTAGCGGGCAAGAGACCCAGTACTTC

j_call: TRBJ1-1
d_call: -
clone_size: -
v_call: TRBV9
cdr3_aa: CASSVALGQGKEAFF
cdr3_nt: TGTGCCAGCAGCGTAGCACTGGGGCAGGGCAAGGAAGCTTTCTTT

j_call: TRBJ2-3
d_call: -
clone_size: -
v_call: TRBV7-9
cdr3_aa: CASSSLGTDTQYF
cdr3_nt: TGTGCCAGCAGCTCCCTAGGCACAGATACGCAGTATTTT

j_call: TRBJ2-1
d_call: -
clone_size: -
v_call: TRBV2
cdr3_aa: CASSALFGYNEQFF
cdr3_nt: TGTGCCAGCAGTGCCCTCTTCGGCTACAATGAGCAGTTCTTC

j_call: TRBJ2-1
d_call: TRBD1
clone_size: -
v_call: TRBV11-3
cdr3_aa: CASSLGQGGHNEQFF
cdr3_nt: TGTGCCAGCAGCTTAGGACAGGGGGGCCACAATGAGCAGTTCTTC

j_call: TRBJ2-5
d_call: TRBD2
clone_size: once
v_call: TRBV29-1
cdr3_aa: CGGGGRPQETQYF
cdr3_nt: TGCGGAGGTGGCGGGAGACCCCAAGAGACCCAGTACTTC

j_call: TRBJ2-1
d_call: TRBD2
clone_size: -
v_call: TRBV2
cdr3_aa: CASSEARASGTYNEQFF
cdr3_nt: TGTGCCAGCAGTGAAGCCAGGGCTAGCGGGACGTACAATGAGCAGTTCTTC

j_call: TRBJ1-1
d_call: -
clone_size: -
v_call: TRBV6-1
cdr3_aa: CASSEPRGNTEAFF
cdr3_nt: TGTGCCAGCAGTGAACCCCGGGGTAACACTGAAGCTTTCTTT

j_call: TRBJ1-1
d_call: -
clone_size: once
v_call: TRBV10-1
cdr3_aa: CASSETGLGNTEAFF
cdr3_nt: TGCGCCAGCAGTGAAACAGGGTTGGGAAACACTGAAGCTTTCTTT

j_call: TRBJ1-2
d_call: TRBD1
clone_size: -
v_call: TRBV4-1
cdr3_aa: CASSGTGEVSYTF
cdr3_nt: TGCGCCAGCAGCGGGACAGGGGAAGTTAGCTACACCTTC

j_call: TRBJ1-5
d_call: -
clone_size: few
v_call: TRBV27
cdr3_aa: CASSFPRGPQHF
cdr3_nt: TGTGCCAGCAGTTTCCCTAGGGGGCCCCAGCATTTT

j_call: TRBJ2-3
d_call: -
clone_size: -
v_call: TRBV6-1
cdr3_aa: CASSAGEGGPFSTDTQYF
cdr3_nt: TGTGCCAGCAGTGCGGGAGAAGGCGGACCCTTTAGCACAGATACGCAGTATTTT

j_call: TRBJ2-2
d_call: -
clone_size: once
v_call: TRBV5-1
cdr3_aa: CASSLAEGGELFF
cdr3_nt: TGCGCCAGCAGCTTGGCCGAGGGCGGGGAGCTGTTTTTT

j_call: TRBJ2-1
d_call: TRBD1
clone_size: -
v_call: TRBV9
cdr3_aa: CASSQEDRGWDNEQFF
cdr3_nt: TGTGCCAGCAGCCAAGAGGACAGGGGTTGGGACAATGAGCAGTTCTTC

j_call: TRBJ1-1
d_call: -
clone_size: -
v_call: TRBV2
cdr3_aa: CASREQGWNTEAFF
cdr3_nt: TGTGCCAGCAGGGAACAGGGCTGGAACACTGAAGCTTTCTTT

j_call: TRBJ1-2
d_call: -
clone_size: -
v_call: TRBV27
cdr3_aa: CASSLGGVNYGYTF
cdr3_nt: TGTGCCAGCAGTTTAGGGGGGGTCAACTATGGCTACACCTTC

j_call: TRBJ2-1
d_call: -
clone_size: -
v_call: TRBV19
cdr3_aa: CASTRDSYYNEQFF
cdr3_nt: TGTGCCAGTACGCGGGACAGCTATTACAATGAGCAGTTCTTC

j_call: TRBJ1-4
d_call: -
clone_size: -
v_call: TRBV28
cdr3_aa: CASKSRGSEKLFF
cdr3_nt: TGTGCCAGCAAAAGCAGGGGAAGTGAAAAACTGTTTTTT